This entry concerns a single T cell receptor (beta chain). This clonotype was counted between two and nine times. The antigen it recognizes is unknown. The record has no base qualities; no much larger clone is one base away. This entry comes from a study of human T cells and chemical hapten exposure (dated by TCRdb to about 2021). Regarding the research as a whole: For sensitization, 2% DPC in acetone was applied to a roughly 2 cm by roughly 2 cm area of upper inner arm skin. Some 29 alopecia patients provided blood for TCR sequencing at one to four time points (pre-sensitization, 2, 6 and 24 weeks). Blood samples were taken from patients before sensitization (week 0) and at 2, 6 and about 24 weeks after DPC sensitization. Libraries were pooled for sequencing, and per-sample TCR yields varied mainly because of small differences in library volumes within the pool. Peripheral blood TCR repertoire changes were tracked in vivo in alopecia patients during primary and secondary sensitization to the hapten diphenylcyclopropenone (DPC). Patch testing was done on the upper back using Finn chambers containing 0.01% DPC, and results were scored after 6 days according to International Contact Dermatitis Research Group standards. Throughout the approximately 25-week study period, patients were also given weekly therapeutic DPC doses on the scalp. Alopecia areata with under or over 50% scalp involvement, alopecia totalis and alopecia universalis were represented in the patient cohort, which was mostly female.

Results the study describes overall, beyond this receptor: Patch test score correlated positively with the number of PT1 expanded TCRs, reaching significance at thresholds 8, 16 and 32 but not at 4. No change with DPC sensitization was found in the number of TCRs above 1 in 1000 frequency, and no evidence of global repertoire structure alterations was found. After repeated subsampling, the strength of the expansion versus patch-test correlation and the threshold at which it became significant changed. Because every patient had alopecia, a presumed autoimmune disease, the patients' immune response might differ from that of healthy individuals. Significantly more large CDR3 similarity clusters were formed by expanded TCRs than by pre-sensitization or healthy control sets, consistent with antigen-driven responses.

Trimming takes 1 base from V and 3 bases from J, and the germline ends sit 10 bases apart. Looking up the germline V gene (reference sequence) yields CDR1 SEHNR and CDR2 FQNEAQ. The CDR3, cysteine through phenylalanine, is 14 amino acids long. Of the read, only the CDR3 DNA is kept; its 42 bases are in frame from base 1. Libraries came from RACE. This sample was sequenced with a NextSeq 500. During library preparation, unique molecular identifiers were attached to individual cDNA molecules so that TCRs could be counted quantitatively and reproducibly. Each blood RNA sample was used to sequence both TCR alpha and TCR beta chains. The original methods were these. Samples had a median of approximately 93,000 TCRs, with a range from 23,224 to 690,600. The Decombinator software suite was used to annotate the V, J and CDR3 of the TCR reads. For the PS versus PT1 abundance plots, all samples were subsampled to the same number of TCRs (28,000). Expanded TCRs were defined as absent before sensitization and observed at least eight times at the 2-week time point. TCRdb itself trimmed the public reads at Q25 with fastp, ran MiXCR and retained productive beta chains. Each entry merges the rows of one CDR3 protein and shows their most common DNA and genes. TCRdb's processing, not the authors' own work, is the source of the V and J calls. For this sample the table gives about 380,000 distinct CDR3 sequences, of which roughly 4.8% were detected only once. The ten largest account for under 2.5% of the sample.

The sample's time point label, decoded: patch test 1, 2 weeks after DPC sensitization. Sample treatment or condition, as interpreted from the label and publication: therapeutic diphenylcyclopropenone sensitization with weekly scalp DPC. At each patch-test visit, blood was drawn before the patch test was applied. Eligible patients were aged 18 to 70, diagnosed with alopecia, deemed suitable for DPC therapy, and excluded if pregnant. Total RNA was extracted from unfractionated whole blood collected in Tempus Blood RNA tubes. Sequenced here: whole blood, sampled in connection with sensitization to the hapten diphenylcyclopropenone (DPC). The chain couples TRBV7-9 to TRBJ2-7; the D gene cannot be named for sure. This clonotype was obtained from a woman in her fifties or sixties with alopecia areata. Some clones in this sample may be carry-over from other donors' samples. The sequence in DNA is TGTGCCAGCAGCTTAGGGGTGCCCTACTACGAGCAGTACTTC. It translates as CASSLGVPYYEQYF.